This TCR beta chain was observed in a study of blood T cell repertoires in COVID-19. V was trimmed by 0 bases and J by 6 bases, leaving 7 bases between them. In germline, CDR1 is SGHDT, CDR2 YYEEEE. This CDR3 comprises 12 residues. Assay: immunoSEQ multiplex PCR; the TCRdb copy retains only in-frame clones and omits some. The data hold fewer than 85,000 clones, with about 87% observed a single time. This receptor was identified in a human donor in a cohort sampled during active COVID-19. The chain is built from TRBV5-6 and TRBJ2-7; D is unclear. The sequencing sample was made of peripheral blood. CDR3 sequence (DNA): TGTGCCAGCAGCTTGGGTGAGGCCGAGCAGTACTTC. Translation gives CASSLGEAEQYF.